There are a few counts of the clone carrying this T cell receptor (beta chain). The antigen is unknown. The source of the sample is a study of T cells in Graves' hyperthyroidism and ophthalmopathy. Study-wide points: Ophthalmopathy was predicted by the model a median of about 6.5 months ahead of onset. Through a model of 13 V-J features, ophthalmopathy was separated from stable hyperthyroidism.

Subjects aged 18 to 65 presented with newly diagnosed hyperthyroidism of less than 2 months' duration. Uncontrolled infection, other autoimmune disease, pregnancy or lactation barred patients from enrollment. The CDR3 totals 15 residues. Germline CDR1 reads LNHDA; CDR2 reads SQIVND (reference sequence). V lost 3 bases and J 8 bases, leaving 16 bases between the germline ends. What was amplified from RNA transcripts were TCR beta CDR3 regions. The TCR CDR3 first-round RT-PCR relied on the HTBI primer set. TCRdb used MiXCR to reprocess the multiplex PCR reads, holding one entry per CDR3 protein. The sample consists of 560,000 or so distinct CDR3 sequences, about half of them appearing once.

Material for sequencing was peripheral blood or thyroid tissue (not recorded which). The chain combines TRBV19 with TRBJ2-2; D possibly corresponds to TRBD2 (5 bases). The source is a woman younger than 35 with Graves' hyperthyroidism. CDR3: CASSMPRLALGELFF. CDR3 bases: TGTGCCAGTAGTATGCCACGGCTAGCACTAGGGGAGCTGTTTTTT.